Sequencing of this TCR beta chain was carried out in a study of T cell repertoires in cytomegalovirus infection. Study in general: Indications came from public TCR beta signatures; they pointed to CMV infection and to a matching HLA type.

Findings and caveats of the study: Of the TCR beta families, the public ones yielded a cumulative frequency that identified carriers of CMV plus the relevant HLA. HLA-C-restricted CMV clonotypes gave the most frequent clonotype in two of eight donors.

A single record per CDR3 protein comes from TCRdb applying MiXCR to the reads. The sample shows 150,000 to 200,000 distinct CDR3 sequences, about 18% of them seen only once. This clonotype occurred a few times. Its target is not known. V was clipped by 6 bases and J by 5 bases, with 17 bases between them. Germline V gives CDR1 MNHNY, CDR2 SVGAGI (reference sequence). The CDR3 length is 15 residues. The sample was CD8+ T cells from PBMCs. The source of this sequence is a human donor in good health (CMV status not recorded). Some clones in this sample may be carry-over from other donors' samples. This chain links TRBV6-6 with TRBJ1-5; possibly TRBD1 for D (5 bases). CDR3 in amino acids: CASRPPGRMDQPQHF. For the CDR3, the DNA is TGTGCCAGCAGACCGCCGGGACGGATGGATCAGCCCCAGCATTTT.